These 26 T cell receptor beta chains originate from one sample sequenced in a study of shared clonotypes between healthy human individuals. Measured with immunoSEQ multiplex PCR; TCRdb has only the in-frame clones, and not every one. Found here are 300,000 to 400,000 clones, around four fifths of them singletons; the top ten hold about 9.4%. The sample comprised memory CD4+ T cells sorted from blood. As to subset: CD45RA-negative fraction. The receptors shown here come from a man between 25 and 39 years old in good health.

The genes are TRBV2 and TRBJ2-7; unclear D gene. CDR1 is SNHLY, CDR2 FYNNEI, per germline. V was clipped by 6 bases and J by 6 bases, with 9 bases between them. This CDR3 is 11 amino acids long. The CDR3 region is CASRRDSEQYF. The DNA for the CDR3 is TGTGCCAGCAGAAGGGATTCCGAGCAGTACTTC.

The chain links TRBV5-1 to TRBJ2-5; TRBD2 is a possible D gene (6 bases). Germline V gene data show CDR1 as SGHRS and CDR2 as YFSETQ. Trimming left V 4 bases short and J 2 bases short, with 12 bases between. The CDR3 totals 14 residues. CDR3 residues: CASSAGTLQETQYF. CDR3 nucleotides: TGCGCCAGCAGCGCAGGGACTCTTCAAGAGACCCAGTACTTC.

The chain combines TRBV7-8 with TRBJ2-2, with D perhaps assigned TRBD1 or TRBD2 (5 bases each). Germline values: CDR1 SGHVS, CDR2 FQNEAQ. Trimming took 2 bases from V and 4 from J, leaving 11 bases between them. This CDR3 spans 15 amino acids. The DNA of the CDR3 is TGTGCCAGCAGCTTAATGTCTGGGGGCACCGGGGAGCTGTTTTTT. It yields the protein CASSLMSGGTGELFF.

CDR3 amino acids: CASDRASTDTQYF. The CDR3 region has the DNA TGTGCCAGCGACCGCGCTAGCACAGATACGCAGTATTTT. The gene calls are TRBV7-2 and TRBJ2-3; no clear D gene. V dropped 8 bases and J dropped 0 bases, with 9 bases sitting between them. CDR1 is SGHTA and CDR2 is FQGNSA in the germline V gene. CDR3 length: 13 amino acids.

The chain's CDR3 is CASSVEGTSGTDTQYF. The CDR3 nucleotides are TGTGCCAGCAGCGTAGAGGGGACTAGCGGAACAGATACGCAGTATTTT. This chain joins TRBV9 and TRBJ2-3, with 11 bases aligning to TRBD2. The CDR3 has 16 residues. V dropped 0 bases and J dropped 3; count of bases not matched to a gene: 3. Germline CDR1 SGDLS, CDR2 YYNGEE.

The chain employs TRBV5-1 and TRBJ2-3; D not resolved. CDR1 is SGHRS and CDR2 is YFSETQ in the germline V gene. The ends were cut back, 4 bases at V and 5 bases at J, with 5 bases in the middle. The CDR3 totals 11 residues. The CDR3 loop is CASSVGDTQYF. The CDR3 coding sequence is TGCGCCAGCAGCGTGGGAGATACGCAGTATTTT.

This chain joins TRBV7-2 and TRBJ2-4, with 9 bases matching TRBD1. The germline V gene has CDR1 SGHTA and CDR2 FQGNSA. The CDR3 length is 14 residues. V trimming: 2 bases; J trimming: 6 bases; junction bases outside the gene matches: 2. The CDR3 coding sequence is TGTGCCAGCAGCTTATTGGGACAGGGAAACATTCAGTACTTC. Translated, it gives CASSLLGQGNIQYF.

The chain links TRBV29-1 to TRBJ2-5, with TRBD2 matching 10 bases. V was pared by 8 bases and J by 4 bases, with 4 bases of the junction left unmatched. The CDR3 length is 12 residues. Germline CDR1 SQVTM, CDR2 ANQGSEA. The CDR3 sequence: CSSSGGGETQYF. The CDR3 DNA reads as TGCAGCTCTAGCGGGGGCGGAGAGACCCAGTACTTC.

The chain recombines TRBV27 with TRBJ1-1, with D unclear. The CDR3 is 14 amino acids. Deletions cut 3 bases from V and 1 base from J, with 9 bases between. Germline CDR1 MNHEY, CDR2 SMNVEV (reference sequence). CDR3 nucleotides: TGTGCCAGCAGTTTTGGGGTCCGGAACACTGAAGCTTTCTTT. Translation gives CASSFGVRNTEAFF.

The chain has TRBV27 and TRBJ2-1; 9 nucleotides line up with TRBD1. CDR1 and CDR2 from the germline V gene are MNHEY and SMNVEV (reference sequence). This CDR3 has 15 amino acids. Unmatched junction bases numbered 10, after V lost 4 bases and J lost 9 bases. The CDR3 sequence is CASSSSGQGTFEQFF. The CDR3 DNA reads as TGTGCCAGCAGTTCCTCGGGACAGGGAACATTTGAGCAGTTCTTC.

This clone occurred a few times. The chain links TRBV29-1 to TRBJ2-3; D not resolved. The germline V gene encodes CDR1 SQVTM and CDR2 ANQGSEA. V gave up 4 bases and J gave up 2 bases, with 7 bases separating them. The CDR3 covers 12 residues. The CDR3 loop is CSVGLTTDTQYF. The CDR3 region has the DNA TGCAGCGTTGGACTTACCACAGATACGCAGTATTTT.

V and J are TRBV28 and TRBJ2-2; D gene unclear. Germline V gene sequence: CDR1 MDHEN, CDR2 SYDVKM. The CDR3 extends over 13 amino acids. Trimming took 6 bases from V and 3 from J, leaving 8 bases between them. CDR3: CASRGMDTGELFF. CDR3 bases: TGTGCCAGCAGGGGGATGGACACCGGGGAGCTGTTTTTT.

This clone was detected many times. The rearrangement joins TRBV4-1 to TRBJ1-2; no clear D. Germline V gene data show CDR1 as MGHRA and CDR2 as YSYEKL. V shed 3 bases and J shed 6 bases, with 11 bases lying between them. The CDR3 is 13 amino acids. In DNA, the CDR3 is TGCGCCAGCAGCCATAAAGGAGCGGATGGCTACACCTTC. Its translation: CASSHKGADGYTF.

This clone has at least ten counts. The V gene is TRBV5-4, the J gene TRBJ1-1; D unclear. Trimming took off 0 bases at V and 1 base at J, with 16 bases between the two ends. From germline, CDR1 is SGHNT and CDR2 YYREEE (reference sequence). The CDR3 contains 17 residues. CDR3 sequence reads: CASSLANLRSENTEAFF. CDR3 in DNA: TGTGCCAGCAGCTTGGCTAACCTCCGAAGCGAGAACACTGAAGCTTTCTTT. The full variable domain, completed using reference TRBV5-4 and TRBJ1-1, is ETGVTQSPTHLIKTRGQQVTLRCSSQSGHNTVSWYQQALGQGPQFIFQYYREEENGRGNFPPRFSGLQFPNYSSELNVNALELDDSALYLCASSLANLRSENTEAFFGQGTRLTVV.

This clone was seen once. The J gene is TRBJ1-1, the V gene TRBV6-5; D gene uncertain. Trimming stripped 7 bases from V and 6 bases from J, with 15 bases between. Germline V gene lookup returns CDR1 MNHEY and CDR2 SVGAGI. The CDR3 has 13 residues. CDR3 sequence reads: CASTDPGVSEAFF. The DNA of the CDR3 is TGTGCCAGCACCGACCCTGGCGTGTCTGAAGCTTTCTTT.

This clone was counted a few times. DNA of the CDR3: TGTGCCAGCAGCCCGCCGGGAAGCGGGAGGGAGACAGATACGCAGTATTTT. This translates into CASSPPGSGRETDTQYF. The chain recombines TRBV5-4 with TRBJ2-3; 10 nucleotides align to TRBD2. J gave up 3 bases and V 4 bases, and 11 bases lay outside the gene matches. Looked up from germline, CDR1 is SGHNT and CDR2 is YYREEE (reference sequence). The CDR3 loop spans 17 amino acids. The entire variable domain, with the rest obtained from reference TRBV5-4 and TRBJ2-3, is as follows: ETGVTQSPTHLIKTRGQQVTLRCSSQSGHNTVSWYQQALGQGPQFIFQYYREEENGRGNFPPRFSGLQFPNYSSELNVNALELDDSALYLCASSPPGSGRETDTQYFGPGTRLTVL.

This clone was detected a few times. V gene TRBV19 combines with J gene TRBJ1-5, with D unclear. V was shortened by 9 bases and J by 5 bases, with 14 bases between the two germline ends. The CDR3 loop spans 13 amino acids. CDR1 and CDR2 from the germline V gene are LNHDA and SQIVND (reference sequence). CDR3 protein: CASSLHRDQPQHF. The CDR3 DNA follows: TGTGCCAGCTCTCTACATCGGGATCAGCCCCAGCATTTT.

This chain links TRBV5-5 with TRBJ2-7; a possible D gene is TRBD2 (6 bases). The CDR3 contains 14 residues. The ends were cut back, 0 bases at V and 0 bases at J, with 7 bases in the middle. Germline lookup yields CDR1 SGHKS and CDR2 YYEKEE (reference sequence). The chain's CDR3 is CASSLGGNSYEQYF. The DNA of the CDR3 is TGTGCCAGCAGCTTGGGCGGGAACTCCTACGAGCAGTACTTC.

The DNA of the CDR3 is TGCGCCAGCAAGGGGGAAAAACTGTTTTTT. Protein product: CASKGEKLFF. The chain combines TRBV4-1 with TRBJ1-4; possibly TRBD1 for D (5 bases). Germline loops: CDR1 MGHRA, CDR2 YSYEKL. The V end was cut by 7 bases, the J end by 8 bases, with 5 bases between. The CDR3 consists of 10 residues.

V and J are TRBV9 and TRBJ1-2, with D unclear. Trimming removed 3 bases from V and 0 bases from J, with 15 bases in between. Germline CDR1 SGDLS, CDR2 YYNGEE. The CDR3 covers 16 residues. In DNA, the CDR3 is TGTGCCAGCAGCGCGAGAACACCTACCGCTAACTATGGCTACACCTTC. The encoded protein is CASSARTPTANYGYTF.

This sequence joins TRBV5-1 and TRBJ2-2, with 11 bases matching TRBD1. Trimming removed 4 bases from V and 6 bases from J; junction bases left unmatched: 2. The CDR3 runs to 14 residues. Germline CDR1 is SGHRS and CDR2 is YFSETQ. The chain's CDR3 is CASSAGQGAGELFF. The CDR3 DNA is TGCGCCAGCAGCGCGGGACAGGGGGCCGGGGAGCTGTTTTTT.

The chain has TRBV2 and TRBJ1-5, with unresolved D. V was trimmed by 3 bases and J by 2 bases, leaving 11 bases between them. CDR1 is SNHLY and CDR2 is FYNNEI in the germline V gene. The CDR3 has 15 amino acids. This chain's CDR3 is CASSDRGIGNQPQHF. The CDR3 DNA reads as TGTGCCAGCAGTGATCGAGGGATTGGCAATCAGCCCCAGCATTTT.

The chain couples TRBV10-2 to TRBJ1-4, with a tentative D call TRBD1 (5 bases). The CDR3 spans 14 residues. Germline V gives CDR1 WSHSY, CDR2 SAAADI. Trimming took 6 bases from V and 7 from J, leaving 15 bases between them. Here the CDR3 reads CASSPRGETEKLFF. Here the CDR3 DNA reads TGCGCCAGCAGCCCCCGGGGGGAAACTGAAAAACTGTTTTTT.

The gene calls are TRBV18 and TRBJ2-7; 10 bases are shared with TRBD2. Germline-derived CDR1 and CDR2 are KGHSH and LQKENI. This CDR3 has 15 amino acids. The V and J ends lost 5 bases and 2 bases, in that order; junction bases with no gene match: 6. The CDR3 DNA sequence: TGTGCCAGCTCAGTCAAAGCGGGAGGGACCTACGAGCAGTACTTC. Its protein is CASSVKAGGTYEQYF.

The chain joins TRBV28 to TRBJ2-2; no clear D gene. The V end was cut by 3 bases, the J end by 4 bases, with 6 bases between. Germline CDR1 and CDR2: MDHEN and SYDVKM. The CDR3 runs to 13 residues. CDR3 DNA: TGTGCCAGCAGTTTCGATTTCACCGGGGAGCTGTTTTTT. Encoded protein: CASSFDFTGELFF.

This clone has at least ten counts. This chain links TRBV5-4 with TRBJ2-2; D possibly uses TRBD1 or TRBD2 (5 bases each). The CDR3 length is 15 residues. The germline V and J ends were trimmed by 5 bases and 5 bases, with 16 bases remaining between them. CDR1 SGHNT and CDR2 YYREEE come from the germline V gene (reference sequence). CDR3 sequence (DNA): TGTGCCAGCAGGGGGGAGTTAGGCGGAACCGGGGAGCTGTTTTTT. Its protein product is CASRGELGGTGELFF.